The source of this T cell receptor beta chain is a study of blood T cells in healthy people across ages. A J-beta primer mix and a sample-barcoded 5' primer were used in a second PCR of roughly 6 to 11 cycles. TCRdb analysed the 5' RACE reads with MiXCR anew, one entry per CDR3 protein. The table records 870,000 or so distinct CDR3 sequences, under 30% of them present only once. This clonotype was seen at least ten times. V lost 0 bases, J lost 4 bases, and 11 bases lay in between. CDR1 is SGHRS, CDR2 YFSETQ, per germline. The CDR3 loop spans 15 amino acids. The chain uses TRBV5-1 and TRBJ2-1; a weak D match, TRBD1 (6 bases). Sequenced sample: blood. The TCR comes from a woman over 75 in good health. In DNA form, the CDR3 reads TGCGCCAGCAGCTTGGAAGACAGGCCATACAATGAGCAGTTCTTC. Protein product: CASSLEDRPYNEQFF.